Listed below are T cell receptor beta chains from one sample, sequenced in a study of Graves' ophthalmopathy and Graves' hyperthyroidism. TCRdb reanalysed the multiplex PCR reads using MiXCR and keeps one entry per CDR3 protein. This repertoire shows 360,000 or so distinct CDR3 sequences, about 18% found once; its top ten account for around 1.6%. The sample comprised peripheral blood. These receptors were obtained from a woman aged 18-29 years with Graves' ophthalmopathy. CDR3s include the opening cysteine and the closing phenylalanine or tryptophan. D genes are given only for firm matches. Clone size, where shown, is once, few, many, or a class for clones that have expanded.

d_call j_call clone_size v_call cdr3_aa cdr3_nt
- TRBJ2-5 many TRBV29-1 CSVNLLGRGETQYF TGCAGCGTAAATCTTCTGGGGCGGGGAGAGACCCAGTACTTC
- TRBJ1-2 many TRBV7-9 CASSLNGGKYGYTF TGTGCCAGCAGCTTAAATGGGGGGAAATATGGCTACACCTTC
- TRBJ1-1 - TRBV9 CASSVEGFMNTEAFF TGTGCCAGCAGCGTAGAGGGATTTATGAACACTGAAGCTTTCTTT
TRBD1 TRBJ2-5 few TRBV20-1 CSARPDRGRETQYF TGCAGTGCTAGACCCGACAGGGGGCGAGAGACCCAGTACTTC
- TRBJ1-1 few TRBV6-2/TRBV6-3 CASSYSGMTEAFF TGTGCCAGCAGTTATTCGGGTATGACTGAAGCTTTCTTT
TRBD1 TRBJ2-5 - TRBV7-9 CASSFSGQGETQYF TGTGCCAGCAGCTTCTCGGGACAGGGAGAGACCCAGTACTTC
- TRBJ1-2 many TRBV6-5 CASSPGRNGYTF TGTGCCAGCAGTCCGGGGCGGAATGGCTACACCTTC
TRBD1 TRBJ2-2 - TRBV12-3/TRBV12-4 CASSLVVRGPNTGELFF TGTGCCAGCAGTTTAGTAGTCAGGGGGCCGAACACCGGGGAGCTGTTTTTT
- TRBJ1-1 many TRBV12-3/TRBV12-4 CASSILGPEAFF TGTGCCAGCAGCATTCTGGGACCCGAAGCTTTCTTT
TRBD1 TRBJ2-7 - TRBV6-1 CASSENQGASYEQYF TGTGCCAGCAGTGAGAACCAGGGGGCAAGCTACGAGCAGTACTTC
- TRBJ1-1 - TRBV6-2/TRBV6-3 CASSGDLVEAFF TGTGCCAGCAGTGGGGACTTGGTTGAAGCTTTCTTT
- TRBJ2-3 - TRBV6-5 CASSYWPYTDTQYF TGTGCCAGCAGTTACTGGCCCTACACAGATACGCAGTATTTT
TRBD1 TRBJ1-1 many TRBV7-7 CASSLEGQGWAFF TGTGCTAGCAGCTTAGAGGGACAGGGCTGGGCTTTCTTT
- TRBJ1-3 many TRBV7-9 CASSPSGRSGNTIYF TGTGCCAGCAGCCCGTCCGGGAGGTCTGGAAACACCATATATTTT
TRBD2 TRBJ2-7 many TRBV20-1 CSARDLGGSYEQYF TGCAGTGCTAGAGATCTGGGGGGGTCCTACGAGCAGTACTTC
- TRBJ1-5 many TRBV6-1 CASSVSRGHSNQPQHF TGTGCCAGCAGTGTCAGCAGGGGTCATAGCAATCAGCCCCAGCATTTT
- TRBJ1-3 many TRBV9 CASSVEPLLDTIYF TGTGCCAGCAGCGTAGAACCGCTCTTGGACACCATATATTTT
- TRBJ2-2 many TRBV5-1 CASSRETGELFF TGCGCCAGCAGCCGGGAAACCGGGGAGCTGTTTTTT
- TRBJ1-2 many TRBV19 CASFGNYGYTF TGTGCCAGTTTTGGGAACTATGGCTACACCTTC
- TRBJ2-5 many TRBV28 CASREGQETQYF TGTGCCAGCCGAGAGGGTCAAGAGACCCAGTACTTC
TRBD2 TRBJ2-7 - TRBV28 CASSSSGLAGVSYEQYF TGTGCCAGCAGTTCATCGGGACTAGCGGGAGTGTCCTACGAGCAGTACTTC
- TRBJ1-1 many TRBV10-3 CAIMEIRSTEAFF TGTGCCATCATGGAGATCCGGAGCACCGAAGCTTTCTTT
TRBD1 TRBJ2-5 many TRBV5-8 CASSSYPGQSQETQYF TGTGCCAGCAGCTCCTACCCGGGACAGAGTCAAGAGACCCAGTACTTC
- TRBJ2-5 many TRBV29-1 CSVETGKLGETQYF TGCAGCGTTGAAACGGGAAAATTGGGGGAGACCCAGTACTTC
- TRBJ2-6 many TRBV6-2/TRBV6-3 CASSLPGRANVLTF TGTGCCAGCAGCCTCCCCGGCAGGGCCAACGTCCTGACTTTC
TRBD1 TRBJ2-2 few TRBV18 CASSPDRVGGELFF TGTGCCAGCTCCCCGGACAGGGTCGGCGGGGAGCTGTTTTTT
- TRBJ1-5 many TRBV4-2 CASSQRGDGFNQPQHF TGTGCCAGCAGCCAAAGGGGCGACGGATTCAATCAGCCCCAGCATTTT
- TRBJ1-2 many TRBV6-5 CASSYQGGYTF TGTGCCAGCAGTTACCAAGGTGGCTACACCTTC